This T cell receptor beta chain was obtained from a study of T cell changes during pregnancy in multiple sclerosis. The length of the CDR3 is 14 residues. Between the trimmed V and J ends, which lost 4 bases and 2 bases, there was a span of 12 bases. Germline V gives CDR1 SGHRS, CDR2 YFSETQ. The method was immunoSEQ multiplex PCR; TCRdb's version includes in-frame clones alone and lacks a portion of them. Here the sample spans over 50,000 clones, just over 90% being singletons. This clone was observed at least ten times. V usage is TRBV5-1 and J usage is TRBJ1-1, with a weak D call TRBD1 (6 bases). The sequence derives from a female donor in good health, enrolled as a control in a pregnancy study. This material consisted of peripheral blood, taken in the first trimester of pregnancy. Here the CDR3 reads CASSNGQPNTEAFF. CDR3 coding DNA: TGCGCCAGCAGCAATGGACAGCCAAACACTGAAGCTTTCTTT. Using reference TRBV5-1 and TRBJ1-1 for the parts outside the CDR3, the full variable domain is KAGVTQTPRYLIKTRGQQVTLSCSPISGHRSVSWYQQTPGQGLQFLFEYFSETQRNKGNFPGRFSGRQFSNSRSEMNVSTLELGDSALYLCASSNGQPNTEAFFGQGTRLTVV.